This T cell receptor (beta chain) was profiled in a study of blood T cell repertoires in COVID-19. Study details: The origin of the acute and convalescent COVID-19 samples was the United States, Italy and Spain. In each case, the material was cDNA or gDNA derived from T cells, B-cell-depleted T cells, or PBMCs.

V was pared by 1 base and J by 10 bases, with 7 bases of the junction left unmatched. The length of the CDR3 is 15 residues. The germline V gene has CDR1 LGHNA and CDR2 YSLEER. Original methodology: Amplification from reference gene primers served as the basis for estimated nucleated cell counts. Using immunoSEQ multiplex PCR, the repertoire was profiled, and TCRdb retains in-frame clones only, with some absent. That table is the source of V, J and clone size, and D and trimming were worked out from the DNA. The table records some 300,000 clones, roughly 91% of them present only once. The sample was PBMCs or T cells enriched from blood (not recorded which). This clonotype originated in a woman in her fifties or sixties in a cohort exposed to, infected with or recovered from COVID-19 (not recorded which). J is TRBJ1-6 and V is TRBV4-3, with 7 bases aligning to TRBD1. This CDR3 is CASSQVWDSRSPLHF. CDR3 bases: TGCGCCAGCAGCCAAGTGTGGGACAGCCGCTCACCCCTCCACTTT.